Listed below are T cell receptor beta chains from one sample, sequenced in a study of beta chain features in type 1 diabetes. TCRdb keeps only in-frame clones here, not all; method: immunoSEQ multiplex PCR. The sample has fewer than 70,000 clones, just under 65% seen once. What was sequenced was stem cell memory CD4+ T cells from blood. These receptors all come from a woman aged 30 to 39 with type 1 diabetes. Both conserved end residues are part of each CDR3. The order of the fields is CDR3 protein, CDR3 DNA, D gene, V gene, J gene, CDR3 length, clone size. A D gene is named only where the DNA matches it firmly. Clone sizes are given selectively: once, few, many, or a class where the clone is expanded.

CASSLASASNTGELFF	TGTGCCAGCAGTCTCGCGTCCGCCTCGAACACCGGGGAGCTGTTTTTT	NA	TRBV4-2	TRBJ2-2	16	NA
CASSPRVNEQFF	TGTGCCAGCTCACCCAGGGTTAATGAGCAGTTCTTC	NA	TRBV27	TRBJ2-1	12	NA
CASSTDRSREYGYTF	TGTGCCAGCAGTACGGACAGGTCCCGGGAGTATGGCTACACCTTC	TRBD1	TRBV27	TRBJ1-2	15	NA
CASSPSSGRAKAYEQYF	TGTGCCAGCTCACCTTCCAGCGGGAGGGCTAAGGCCTACGAGCAGTACTTC	TRBD2	TRBV18	TRBJ2-7	17	NA
CASRIWGRQEYGYTF	TGTGCCAGTAGAATATGGGGCCGACAGGAGTATGGCTACACCTTC	NA	TRBV19	TRBJ1-2	15	NA
CASESGLAGAGELFF	TGTGCCAGCGAGAGTGGACTAGCGGGAGCCGGGGAGCTGTTTTTT	TRBD2	TRBV2	TRBJ2-2	15	NA
CASRLDRGKTQYF	TGTGCCAGCAGACTAGACAGGGGAAAGACCCAGTACTTC	TRBD1	TRBV6-5	TRBJ2-5	13	NA
CASSPGQGDYGYTF	TGTGCCAGCAGCCCCGGCCAGGGGGACTATGGCTACACCTTC	TRBD1	TRBV7-9	TRBJ1-2	14	NA
CASSLVAGSYEQYF	TGTGCCAGCAGCTTAGTAGCGGGGTCCTACGAGCAGTACTTC	TRBD2	TRBV7-2	TRBJ2-7	14	NA
CASSTTGQETQYF	TGTGCCAGTAGTACGACAGGACAAGAGACCCAGTACTTC	NA	TRBV19	TRBJ2-5	13	NA
CASSPRQGTLYGYTF	TGTGCCAGTAGTCCCCGACAGGGGACCCTCTATGGCTACACCTTC	TRBD1	TRBV19	TRBJ1-2	15	once
CASSQRTVNEKLFF	TGCGCCAGCAGCCAACGGACAGTTAATGAAAAACTGTTTTTT	NA	TRBV4-1	TRBJ1-4	14	NA
CASSHDQGGYEQFF	TGCGCCAGCAGCCATGACCAGGGTGGCTATGAGCAGTTCTTC	NA	TRBV4-1	TRBJ2-1	14	NA
CASSLDMNTEAFF	TGCGCCAGCAGCTTGGACATGAACACTGAAGCTTTCTTT	NA	TRBV5-1	TRBJ1-1	13	few
CASRASGGKETQYF	TGCGCCAGCAGGGCTAGCGGGGGAAAAGAGACCCAGTACTTC	TRBD2	TRBV5-1	TRBJ2-5	14	NA
CSVEDLEDYYGYTF	TGCAGCGTTGAAGATCTAGAGGATTACTATGGCTACACCTTC	NA	TRBV29-1	TRBJ1-2	14	NA
CSGRQGEDTGELFF	TGCAGCGGAAGACAGGGCGAGGACACCGGGGAGCTGTTTTTT	TRBD1	TRBV29-1	TRBJ2-2	14	NA
CASSLTGLFADTQYF	TGCGCCAGCAGCCTAACCGGTTTATTTGCAGATACGCAGTATTTT	NA	TRBV4-1	TRBJ2-3	15	NA
CASSLGNNQETQYF	TGCGCCAGCAGCTTGGGAAACAACCAAGAGACCCAGTACTTC	NA	TRBV5-1	TRBJ2-5	14	few
CAWSELGQGHGYTF	TGTGCCTGGAGTGAGTTAGGCCAGGGGCATGGCTACACCTTC	NA	TRBV30	TRBJ1-2	14	NA
CASGDLDYGYTF	TGTGCCAGCGGAGACTTAGACTATGGCTACACCTTC	NA	TRBV5-6	TRBJ1-2	12	NA
CASSITSGSTDTQYF	TGTGCCAGTAGTATTACTAGCGGGAGTACAGATACGCAGTATTTT	TRBD2	TRBV19	TRBJ2-3	15	NA
CASSTRGTSGTSEQYF	TGTGCCAGTAGTACCAGAGGGACTAGCGGGACTTCCGAGCAGTACTTC	TRBD2	TRBV19	TRBJ2-7	16	NA
CASSVEDRGLYGYTF	TGTGCCAGCAGCGTAGAGGACAGGGGACTCTATGGCTACACCTTC	TRBD1	TRBV9	TRBJ1-2	15	NA
CASSLTQAGVGNEQFF	TGTGCCAGCAGCTTAACCCAAGCGGGAGTCGGAAATGAGCAGTTCTTC	TRBD2	TRBV7-3	TRBJ2-1	16	NA
CASSQSSGSYNEQFF	TGTGCCAGCAGTCAATCTAGCGGGAGTTACAATGAGCAGTTCTTC	TRBD2	TRBV6-6	TRBJ2-1	15	few
CASSGLWTGGDEQYF	TGTGCCAGCAGTGGGCTATGGACAGGGGGCGACGAGCAGTACTTC	TRBD1	TRBV27	TRBJ2-7	15	once
CASSELGQGVYSDTQYF	TGTGCCAGCAGTGAACTAGGCCAGGGCGTTTATTCAGATACGCAGTATTTT	NA	TRBV25-1	TRBJ2-3	17	NA
CASSEAGGAPSYF	TGTGCCAGCAGTGAGGCAGGGGGAGCCCCCTCTTACTTC	TRBD1	TRBV6-1	TRBJ2-7	13	NA
CASSQERQGKEAFF	TGTGCCAGCAGCCAAGAACGACAGGGGAAGGAGGCTTTCTTT	TRBD1	TRBV4-2	TRBJ1-1	14	NA
CASSILAGGTSYNEQFF	TGTGCCAGTAGTATCCTAGCGGGAGGGACATCCTACAATGAGCAGTTCTTC	TRBD2	TRBV19	TRBJ2-1	17	once
CATSRDSPGTIEKLFF	TGTGCCACCAGCAGAGATAGTCCAGGCACGATTGAAAAACTGTTTTTT	NA	TRBV15	TRBJ1-4	16	NA
CASMLAGGPHNEQFF	TGTGCCAGCATGCTAGCGGGAGGGCCCCACAATGAGCAGTTCTTC	TRBD2	TRBV27	TRBJ2-1	15	NA
CASSVGGGANSYEQYF	TGTGCCAGCAGCGTAGGGGGAGGTGCCAACTCTTACGAGCAGTACTTC	NA	TRBV9	TRBJ2-7	16	NA
CASSQDGAGGPTTRTDTQYF	TGTGCCAGCAGCCAAGACGGGGCGGGAGGGCCTACCACGCGCACAGATACGCAGTATTTT	TRBD2	TRBV4-2	TRBJ2-3	20	few
CASSLGGGWETQYF	TGTGCCAGCAGCTTAGGGGGGGGCTGGGAGACCCAGTACTTC	NA	TRBV7-2	TRBJ2-5	14	few
CAWSAREGQPQHF	TGTGCCTGGAGTGCCCGGGAGGGTCAGCCCCAGCATTTT	NA	TRBV30	TRBJ1-5	13	NA
CASSPTWLAGNEQFF	TGTGCCAGCAGCCCGACTTGGCTAGCGGGGAATGAGCAGTTCTTC	TRBD2	TRBV7-3	TRBJ2-1	15	once
CATSRVSGPTYEQYF	TGTGCCACCAGCAGAGTTAGCGGGCCAACCTACGAGCAGTACTTC	TRBD2	TRBV15	TRBJ2-7	15	few
CASSSTGTSVYNEQFF	TGTGCCAGCAGCTCAACCGGGACTAGCGTCTACAATGAGCAGTTCTTC	TRBD2	TRBV7-2	TRBJ2-1	16	NA
CASSKGLAGIRETQYF	TGTGCCAGCAGCAAGGGACTAGCGGGAATAAGGGAGACCCAGTACTTC	TRBD2	TRBV7-6	TRBJ2-5	16	NA
CASVRTGGVEKLFF	TGTGCCAGCGTCCGGACAGGGGGTGTCGAAAAACTGTTTTTT	TRBD1	TRBV5-8	TRBJ1-4	14	NA
CASSAGEGSGTQYF	TGCGCCAGCAGCGCCGGGGAAGGAAGTGGTACGCAGTATTTT	NA	TRBV5-1	TRBJ2-3	14	few
CASSQDRENSYEQYF	TGCGCCAGCAGCCAAGACAGGGAAAATTCCTACGAGCAGTACTTC	NA	TRBV4-1	TRBJ2-7	15	NA
CASSPRASAITDTQYF	TGTGCCAGCAGCCCCCGGGCTAGCGCAATCACAGATACGCAGTATTTT	NA	TRBV7-3	TRBJ2-3	16	NA
CASSQTREGEQFF	TGTGCCAGCAGCCAAACCCGGGAGGGTGAGCAGTTCTTC	TRBD2	TRBV7-3	TRBJ2-1	13	NA
CAWSVHRGSNGYTF	TGTGCCTGGAGTGTACACAGGGGGTCGAATGGCTACACCTTC	TRBD1	TRBV30	TRBJ1-2	14	NA
CASSLRTVLDDGYTF	TGTGCCAGCAGCCTAAGGACAGTCCTTGACGATGGCTACACCTTC	NA	TRBV7-9	TRBJ1-2	15	few
CSVEGYQNRQETQYF	TGCAGCGTTGAAGGGTATCAGAACCGCCAAGAGACCCAGTACTTC	NA	TRBV29-1	TRBJ2-5	15	NA
CASSRGPGLADLASYNEQFF	TGTGCCAGCAGCAGGGGACCGGGACTAGCGGACCTAGCCTCCTACAATGAGCAGTTCTTC	NA	TRBV21-1	TRBJ2-1	20	few
CASSPSLAPNEQFF	TGTGCCAGCTCACCGTCCTTAGCCCCCAATGAGCAGTTCTTC	NA	TRBV18	TRBJ2-1	14	NA
CASSLETRTRGTQYF	TGTGCCAGCAGCTTAGAGACTCGGACACGGGGGACGCAGTATTTT	NA	TRBV11-2	TRBJ2-3	15	few
CASSVQGNNQPQHF	TGTGCCAGTAGTGTACAGGGTAACAATCAGCCCCAGCATTTT	NA	TRBV19	TRBJ1-5	14	NA